The 27 T cell receptor beta chains listed next were all sequenced from one sample in a study of blood T cells in healthy people across ages. The use of a sample-barcoded 5' primer and a J-beta primer mix characterized a second PCR of 7 to 11 cycles. TCRdb analysed the 5' RACE reads with MiXCR anew, one entry per CDR3 protein. Of 750,000 to 850,000 distinct CDR3 sequences listed, about 25% are singletons. A further study also used this sample, focusing on T cells of mothers and their children.

The sequencing sample was made of blood. Source of these receptors: a boy younger than 18 in good health.

Only a few counts were recorded for this clonotype. The chain uses TRBV10-3 and TRBJ1-5; tentative D call: TRBD1 (6 bases). CDR3 length: 16 amino acids. The ends were cut back, 0 bases at V and 0 bases at J, with 9 bases in the middle. Germline-derived CDR1 and CDR2 are ENHRY and SYGVKD. The DNA for the CDR3 is TGTGCCATCAGTGAGTCATCAGGGGTTAGCAATCAGCCCCAGCATTTT. This translates into CAISESSGVSNQPQHF.

This chain links TRBV5-1 with TRBJ1-1, with 8 bases aligning to TRBD1. Germline trimming cut 4 bases from V and 8 bases from J; bases unmatched to any gene: 13. CDR3 length: 15 residues. The germline V gene encodes CDR1 SGHRS and CDR2 YFSETQ. The CDR3 here is CASSGTTGVMREAFF. CDR3 bases: TGCGCCAGCAGCGGCACGACAGGGGTCATGAGGGAAGCTTTCTTT.

This clonotype was found a few times. This chain connects TRBV6-5 to TRBJ2-2, with a tentative D call TRBD1 (6 bases). CDR1 MNHEY and CDR2 SVGAGI come from the germline V gene. The CDR3 contains 15 residues. Trimming removed 5 bases from V and 1 base from J, with 11 bases in between. CDR3 region: CASSPSDRNTGELFF. The CDR3 nucleotides are TGTGCCAGCAGTCCTTCGGACAGGAACACCGGGGAGCTGTTTTTT.

This clonotype was detected a few times. J is TRBJ1-1 and V is TRBV20-1; a possible D gene is TRBD1 (6 bases). In germline, CDR1 is DFQATT, CDR2 SNEGSKA (reference sequence). Trimming removed 0 bases from V and 11 bases from J, with 16 bases in between. CDR3 length: 13 residues. CDR3: CSAREGGGLGAFF. CDR3 DNA: TGCAGTGCTAGAGAAGGGGGGGGGCTGGGGGCTTTCTTT.

The rearrangement uses TRBV18 and TRBJ2-5; TRBD2 matches 7 bases. Germline lookup yields CDR1 KGHSH and CDR2 LQKENI. The CDR3 sequence is 14 residues long. J lost 1 base, V lost 5 bases, and 4 bases had no gene match. The CDR3 region is CASSRREIQETQYF. CDR3 nucleotides: TGTGCCAGCTCAAGGCGGGAGATCCAAGAGACCCAGTACTTC.

The gene calls are TRBV2 and TRBJ2-7; D call uncertain. From germline, CDR1 is SNHLY and CDR2 FYNNEI. The V gene lost 6 bases and the J gene lost 3 bases, with 21 bases spanning the gap. The CDR3 consists of 16 residues. In nucleotides, the CDR3 is TGTGCCAGCAGCGCAATAGAAGTAGATTGGAACTACGAGCAGTACTTC. Translation: CASSAIEVDWNYEQYF.

The chain links TRBV2 to TRBJ1-5, with a possible D match to TRBD1 (6 bases). V was pared by 6 bases and J by 6 bases, with 18 bases between. CDR3 length: 15 amino acids. The germline V gene encodes CDR1 SNHLY and CDR2 FYNNEI. The CDR3 loop is CASRDTGHLGQPQHF. CDR3 DNA: TGTGCCAGCAGAGATACGGGACATCTGGGTCAGCCCCAGCATTTT.

This clonotype came up a few times. The V call is TRBV11-2, the J call TRBJ2-3; D is tentatively TRBD1 or TRBD2 (5 bases each). Germline CDR1 and CDR2: SGHAT and FQNNGV. The CDR3 sequence is 14 residues long. Trimming left V 1 base short and J 4 bases short, with 9 bases between. The CDR3 DNA reads as TGTGCCAGCAGCTTAGGGGACCGACCAGATACGCAGTATTTT. Residues: CASSLGDRPDTQYF.

This clonotype was picked up a small number of times. This sequence joins TRBV20-1 and TRBJ1-5; TRBD1 might be the D (5 bases). There are 13 residues in the CDR3. Between the trimmed V and J ends, which lost 5 bases and 4 bases, there was a span of 12 bases. Germline V CDR1 and CDR2: DFQATT, SNEGSKA (reference sequence). The CDR3 here is CSAGDGINQPQHF. CDR3 in DNA: TGCAGTGCTGGGGACGGAATTAATCAGCCCCAGCATTTT.

The gene calls are TRBV4-3 and TRBJ1-2; TRBD1 agrees at 8 bases. Germline CDR1 and CDR2: LGHNA and YSLEER. The CDR3 sequence is 17 residues long. Germline trimming cut 1 base from V and 0 bases from J; bases unmatched to any gene: 7. The CDR3 protein is CASSQVNRGEANYGYTF. The CDR3 DNA reads as TGCGCCAGCAGCCAAGTTAACAGGGGGGAAGCTAACTATGGCTACACCTTC.

The V call is TRBV10-2, the J call TRBJ2-1; TRBD2 aligns across 7 bases. CDR1 is WSHSY, CDR2 SAAADI, per germline. The junction had 6 bases not matched to a gene; V was cut back by 6 bases and J by 4 bases. This CDR3 contains 14 residues. The CDR3 sequence: CASRTGTTYNEQFF. The DNA for the CDR3 is TGCGCCAGCAGAACCGGGACTACTTACAATGAGCAGTTCTTC.

The chain carries TRBV20-1 and TRBJ1-2; 10 nucleotides match TRBD1. Germline-derived CDR1 and CDR2 are DFQATT and SNEGSKA (reference sequence). The CDR3 runs 14 residues. V was clipped by 5 bases and J by 3 bases; unmatched bases: 6. DNA of the CDR3: TGCAGTGCTGCGTCCGGGACAGGGGACTATGGCTACACCTTC. Translating it yields CSAASGTGDYGYTF.

For the CDR3, the DNA is TGCAGCGTTGAAGTTGTTGGCCAGGGGGCCTACGAGCAGTACTTC. It encodes CSVEVVGQGAYEQYF. The rearrangement links TRBV29-1 to TRBJ2-7, with 7 positions matching TRBD1. CDR1 and CDR2 from the germline V gene are SQVTM and ANQGSEA. V lost 1 base to trimming and J lost 2 bases; unmatched junction nucleotides: 8. The CDR3 length is 15 residues.

A few counts support this clonotype. The gene calls are TRBV11-2 and TRBJ2-1; TRBD2 matches at 13 bases. This CDR3 is built from 16 residues. The V gene's germline CDR1 is SGHAT and CDR2 FQNNGV. V lost 0 bases to trimming and J lost 8 bases; unmatched junction nucleotides: 4. The DNA of the CDR3 is TGTGCCAGCAGCTTAGAGGGACTAGCGGGATCATATGAGCAGTTCTTC. Its translation: CASSLEGLAGSYEQFF. Variable domain in full (rest from reference TRBV11-2 and TRBJ2-1): EAGVAQSPRYKIIEKRQSVAFWCNPISGHATLYWYQQILGQGPKLLIQFQNNGVVDDSQLPKDRFSAERLKGVDSTLKIQPAKLEDSAVYLCASSLEGLAGSYEQFFGPGTRLTVL.

The V call is TRBV29-1, the J call TRBJ2-5; D gene uncertain. CDR1 SQVTM and CDR2 ANQGSEA come from the germline V gene. Trimming left V 0 bases short and J 5 bases short, with 7 bases between. CDR3 length equals 12 residues. The chain's CDR3 is CSVEDAWETQYF. CDR3 nucleotides: TGCAGCGTTGAAGACGCCTGGGAGACCCAGTACTTC. Combining the CDR3 with reference TRBV29-1 and TRBJ2-5 gives the whole variable domain SAVISQKPSRDICQRGTSLTIQCQVDSQVTMMFWYRQQPGQSLTLIATANQGSEATYESGFVIDKFPISRPNLTFSTLTVSNMSPEDSSIYLCSVEDAWETQYFGPGTRLLVL.

This sequence joins TRBV20-1 and TRBJ2-3; D is tentatively TRBD1 or TRBD2 (6 bases each). With 8 bases removed from V and 1 base from J, the gap between germline ends came to 16 bases. CDR3 size: 14 residues. From germline, CDR1 is DFQATT and CDR2 SNEGSKA (reference sequence). CDR3 bases: TGCAGTACTTTGAGGGGGGCCGGCACAGATACGCAGTATTTT. Translating it yields CSTLRGAGTDTQYF.

The chain uses TRBV6-2 or TRBV6-3 and TRBJ2-5; TRBD2 matches at 8 bases. Judging by the DNA end, TRBJ2-7 fits better; the J call may be wrong. The CDR3 is 16 residues long. CDR1 and CDR2 from the germline V gene are MNHEY and SVGEGT. CDR3 in amino acids: CASSYSGLAGFSEQYF. The CDR3 DNA follows: TGTGCCAGCAGTTACTCGGGCCTAGCGGGCTTCTCCGAGCAGTACTTC.

There are a few counts of this clonotype. J is TRBJ1-3 and V is TRBV20-1, with D unresolved. The germline V and J ends were trimmed by 3 bases and 0 bases, with 9 bases remaining between them. The CDR3 consists of 14 residues. CDR1 and CDR2 from the germline V gene are DFQATT and SNEGSKA (reference sequence). This chain's CDR3 is CSARSTTSGNTIYF. The CDR3 coding sequence is TGCAGTGCTAGGTCTACTACCTCTGGAAACACCATATATTTT.

The genes are TRBV7-2 and TRBJ2-3; TRBD2 aligns across 10 bases. CDR1 SGHTA and CDR2 FQGNSA come from the germline V gene. This CDR3 spans 16 amino acids. Trimming removed 4 bases from V and 4 bases from J; junction bases left unmatched: 8. CDR3 region: CASSSLAGRGADTQYF. The CDR3 bases are TGTGCCAGCAGCTCACTAGCGGGGCGGGGCGCAGATACGCAGTATTTT.

In its sample, this clonotype was seen a few times. V usage is TRBV4-1 and J usage is TRBJ1-1, with D perhaps TRBD1 (5 bases). The ends were cut back, 4 bases at V and 3 bases at J, with 18 bases in the middle. Germline V CDR1 and CDR2: MGHRA, YSYEKL. The CDR3 loop spans 16 amino acids. DNA of the CDR3: TGCGCCAGCAGCCGATCGGGACTTCTCTTCTACACTGAAGCTTTCTTT. It specifies CASSRSGLLFYTEAFF.

J is TRBJ2-1 and V is TRBV29-1, with 11 bases matching TRBD2. CDR3 length equals 16 residues. Germline CDR1 and CDR2: SQVTM and ANQGSEA. Losses at the gene ends were 4 bases for V and 3 bases for J; bases not matched to a gene: 8. In nucleotides, the CDR3 is TGCAGCGTTGTTATTGCGACTAGCGGGAACTACAATGAGCAGTTCTTC. Translated: CSVVIATSGNYNEQFF.

This clonotype was found a few times. The chain employs TRBV15 and TRBJ2-5; 7 positions match TRBD1. The J call could be wrong; TRBJ2-7 is a better fit for the DNA end. The CDR3 is made up of 17 amino acids. Germline loops: CDR1 LNHNV, CDR2 YYDKDF (reference sequence). As DNA, the CDR3 is TGTGCCACCAGCATAGACCGCACAGGGGCTATTACCTACGAGCAGTACTTC. This gives the protein CATSIDRTGAITYEQYF.

This clonotype was recorded a few times. This chain links TRBV27 with TRBJ2-7, with D unclear. V was clipped by 5 bases and J by 1 base, with 12 bases between them. This CDR3 region has 14 residues. CDR1 is MNHEY, CDR2 SMNVEV, per germline (reference sequence). The CDR3 here is CASSRYSHSYEQYF. CDR3 coding DNA: TGTGCCAGCAGTAGGTACAGTCATTCCTACGAGCAGTACTTC.

This chain links TRBV4-3 with TRBJ1-1, with TRBD1 as a possible D gene (6 bases). V was shortened by 4 bases and J by 1 base, with 16 bases between the two germline ends. The CDR3 runs to 16 residues. From germline, CDR1 is LGHNA and CDR2 YSLEER. The chain's CDR3 is CASSPFVAGANTEAFF. The CDR3 nucleotides are TGCGCCAGCAGCCCCTTTGTGGCGGGGGCGAACACTGAAGCTTTCTTT.

The rearrangement uses TRBV7-2 and TRBJ2-3, with 16 bases lining up with TRBD2. The V segment lost 3 bases and the J segment 2 bases; nucleotides outside the gene matches: 8. The CDR3 runs 19 residues. Germline assignment: CDR1 SGHTA and CDR2 FQGNSA. The CDR3 is CASSLTGTSGRASTDTQYF. The CDR3 DNA is TGTGCCAGCAGCTTGACCGGGACTAGCGGGAGGGCCTCCACAGATACGCAGTATTTT.

In its sample, this clonotype was seen a few times. The chain carries TRBV2 and TRBJ2-1; 7 bases match TRBD1. The CDR3 has 13 residues. Germline lookup yields CDR1 SNHLY and CDR2 FYNNEI. V trimming: 5 bases; J trimming: 7 bases; junction bases outside the gene matches: 5. DNA for the CDR3: TGTGCCAGCAGTTCTGACAGGGCAAATGAGCAGTTCTTC. Its protein is CASSSDRANEQFF.

There are a few counts of this clonotype. V is TRBV7-9 and J is TRBJ2-1; no definite D call. Germline values: CDR1 SEHNR, CDR2 FQNEAQ (reference sequence). The CDR3 extends over 13 amino acids. Trimming removed 4 bases at V and 9 bases at J, with 13 bases between. CDR3 sequence reads: CASSSTPPPEQFF. CDR3 nucleotide sequence: TGTGCCAGCAGCTCTACCCCTCCCCCTGAGCAGTTCTTC.